What follows are 28 T cell receptor beta chains derived from one specimen sequenced in a study of CXCR3-negative and CXCR3-positive naive CD8 T cells. TRB cDNA was prepared as libraries by UMI-labeled 5' RACE. Each CDR3 protein gets one entry in TCRdb, which reprocessed the 5' RACE reads and gives no DNA. The sample has about 40,000 distinct CDR3 sequences, and its top ten clones hold roughly 8.4%. Material for sequencing was memory CD8+ T cells from blood. These receptors were taken from a human donor in good health. Some clones in this sample may be carry-over from other donors' samples.

This chain connects TRBV7-3 to TRBJ2-7; checking the TCRdb D call of TRBD2 is not possible without DNA. Germline V gene data show CDR1 as SGHTA and CDR2 as FQGTGA. The CDR3 has 13 amino acids. CDR3 loop: CASSPGGVHEQYF.

The rearrangement uses TRBV9 and TRBJ2-3; the D call of TRBD2 rests on TCRdb alone, since no DNA is present to check it. Germline loops: CDR1 SGDLS, CDR2 YYNGEE. The CDR3 loop spans 16 amino acids. CDR3 sequence: CASSTTDFPATDTQYF.

The CDR3 protein is CASPMTGGTGELFF. The V gene is TRBV2, the J gene TRBJ2-2; there is no DNA to check the TCRdb D call of TRBD1. There are 14 residues in the CDR3. Germline V gene data show CDR1 as SNHLY and CDR2 as FYNNEI.

V gene TRBV7-9 combines with J gene TRBJ2-7; there is no DNA to check the TCRdb D call of TRBD1. The length of the CDR3 is 15 residues. CDR1 and CDR2 from the germline V gene are SEHNR and FQNEAQ (reference sequence). This chain's CDR3 is CASSLYGGLTYEQYF.

The V and J genes are TRBV29-1 and TRBJ2-7; TCRdb lists TRBD1, though no DNA is available to test this call. The CDR3 is 14 amino acids. CDR1 is SQVTM and CDR2 is ANQGSEA in the germline V gene. Here the CDR3 reads CSPRQGSKPYEQYF.

V and J are TRBV30 and TRBJ2-7; the TRBD2 assignment by TCRdb is unverifiable without DNA. Germline assignment: CDR1 GTSNPN and CDR2 SVGIG (reference sequence). CDR3 length equals 13 residues. The CDR3 region is CAHGGYKEGEQYF.

The chain recombines TRBV18 with TRBJ1-6. Germline CDR1 KGHSH, CDR2 LQKENI. This CDR3 spans 12 amino acids. The CDR3 protein is CASSPPDSPLHF. The full variable domain, with the rest looked up from reference TRBV18 and TRBJ1-6, is NAGVMQNPRHLVRRRGQEARLRCSPMKGHSHVYWYRQLPEEGLKFMVYLQKENIIDESGMPKERFSAEFPKEGPSILRIQQVVRGDSAAYFCASSPPDSPLHFGNGTRLTVT.

The V call is TRBV27, the J call TRBJ2-1; TCRdb returns TRBD1, unconfirmable since there is no DNA. The CDR3 extends over 16 amino acids. The germline gives CDR1 MNHEY, CDR2 SMNVEV (reference sequence). CDR3: CASRNLRGLSYNEQFF.

V is TRBV28 and J is TRBJ2-5. The CDR3 has 15 residues. Germline V CDR1 and CDR2: MDHEN, SYDVKM. The chain's CDR3 is CASSFVASRKETQYF.

The chain couples TRBV29-1 to TRBJ2-7. This CDR3 has 13 residues. The germline V gene encodes CDR1 SQVTM and CDR2 ANQGSEA. CDR3 sequence reads: CSVLFGMGNEQYF.

The CDR3 sequence: CASSKDRPAEQYF. This rearrangement joins TRBV7-2 to TRBJ2-7; TCRdb's D call of TRBD1 is untestable without DNA. The CDR3 runs to 13 residues. CDR1 is SGHTA, CDR2 FQGNSA, per germline.

V usage is TRBV10-2 and J usage is TRBJ2-5; TCRdb's D call of TRBD1 is untestable without DNA. This CDR3 is built from 13 residues. Germline values: CDR1 WSHSY, CDR2 SAAADI. Here the CDR3 reads CATWGTFQETQYF.

The chain uses TRBV30 and TRBJ2-2; TCRdb designates TRBD1, a call that cannot be tested without DNA. Germline V CDR1 and CDR2: GTSNPN, SVGIG (reference sequence). This CDR3 comprises 14 residues. The CDR3 region is CAWMDIRDTGELFF.

The rearrangement uses TRBV7-6 and TRBJ1-1; TCRdb lists TRBD1, though no DNA is available to test this call. CDR1 SGHVS and CDR2 FNYEAQ come from the germline V gene. The CDR3 consists of 14 residues. CDR3 loop: CASSLGTGNTEAFF.

V usage is TRBV28 and J usage is TRBJ2-1; TCRdb outputs TRBD1, but without DNA this stays unchecked. Germline CDR1 is MDHEN and CDR2 is SYDVKM. The length of the CDR3 is 14 residues. CDR3 protein: CASRWADRGNEQFF. Using reference TRBV28 and TRBJ2-1 for the parts outside the CDR3, the full variable domain is DVKVTQSSRYLVKRTGEKVFLECVQDMDHENMFWYRQDPGLGLRLIYFSYDVKMKEKGDIPEGYSVSREKKERFSLILESASTNQTSMYLCASRWADRGNEQFFGPGTRLTVL.

The chain joins TRBV28 to TRBJ2-1; lacking DNA, the TRBD1 call made by TCRdb goes unchecked. The germline V gene encodes CDR1 MDHEN and CDR2 SYDVKM. CDR3 length: 14 residues. The CDR3 region is CASSTSTDYNEQFF. Based on the CDR3 plus reference TRBV28 and TRBJ2-1, the full variable domain is DVKVTQSSRYLVKRTGEKVFLECVQDMDHENMFWYRQDPGLGLRLIYFSYDVKMKEKGDIPEGYSVSREKKERFSLILESASTNQTSMYLCASSTSTDYNEQFFGPGTRLTVL.

The chain uses TRBV28 and TRBJ2-3; TCRdb names TRBD1, which stays unverified in the absence of DNA. CDR1 is MDHEN, CDR2 SYDVKM, per germline. The CDR3 has 16 residues. CDR3 residues: CASSFRDRGLSDTQYF.

The CDR3: CASSQVPAGRYNEQFF. This rearrangement joins TRBV14 to TRBJ2-1. Germline CDR1 reads SGHDN; CDR2 reads FVKESK. This CDR3 spans 16 amino acids.

The CDR3 spells CASSRPHHLNRERDWGKNIQYF. V and J are TRBV7-8 and TRBJ2-4; the D gene TCRdb calls, TRBD1, cannot be checked with no DNA. This CDR3 has 22 residues. Germline CDR1 reads SGHVS; CDR2 reads FQNEAQ. Together with reference TRBV7-8 and TRBJ2-4, the CDR3 gives the full variable domain: GAGVSQSPRYKVAKRGQDVALRCDPISGHVSLFWYQQALGQGPEFLTYFQNEAQLDKSGLPSDRFFAERPEGSVSTLKIQRTQQEDSAVYLCASSRPHHLNRERDWGKNIQYFGAGTRLSVL.

V is TRBV7-9 and J is TRBJ2-1; TCRdb outputs TRBD2, but without DNA this stays unchecked. The germline V gene encodes CDR1 SEHNR and CDR2 FQNEAQ (reference sequence). The CDR3 is 13 amino acids. This chain's CDR3 is CASSLGLAREQFF.

The chain recombines TRBV20-1 with TRBJ2-1; the TCRdb call, TRBD1, lacks DNA for checking. This CDR3 is built from 14 residues. CDR1 is DFQATT and CDR2 is SNEGSKA in the germline V gene (reference sequence). CDR3 region: CSASGTSSYNEQFF.

This clonotype ranks as medium-sized (0.01 to 0.1%) in terms of frequency. The gene calls are TRBV11-3 and TRBJ2-1; the TRBD2 assignment by TCRdb is unverifiable without DNA. Germline V gene data show CDR1 as SGHNT and CDR2 as YENEEA. The length of the CDR3 is 15 residues. This chain's CDR3 is CASSTQQRGYNEQFF.

This chain uses TRBV4-3 with TRBJ2-2. The CDR3 contains 15 residues. Germline CDR1 LGHNA, CDR2 YSLEER. CDR3 region: CASSQDGRASGELFF.

The V call is TRBV7-9, the J call TRBJ2-1; the D call of TRBD2 rests on TCRdb alone, since no DNA is present to check it. Germline V gene data show CDR1 as SEHNR and CDR2 as FQNEAQ (reference sequence). The CDR3 covers 17 residues. The CDR3 spells CASSSRPGLAGYNEQFF.

V and J are TRBV19 and TRBJ2-1; TCRdb returns TRBD1, unconfirmable since there is no DNA. There are 13 residues in the CDR3. Germline loops: CDR1 LNHDA, CDR2 SQIVND (reference sequence). The CDR3 sequence is CASSIPAGNEQFF.

This rearrangement joins TRBV29-1 to TRBJ2-7; TCRdb gives TRBD1 as the D gene, but with no DNA this cannot be confirmed. The CDR3 extends over 14 amino acids. Germline V gene data show CDR1 as SQVTM and CDR2 as ANQGSEA. The chain's CDR3 is CSVLIQGDPSEQYF.

The rearrangement joins TRBV28 to TRBJ2-7; TCRdb calls TRBD2, which cannot be checked without DNA. The CDR3 totals 20 residues. Germline V gene data show CDR1 as MDHEN and CDR2 as SYDVKM. The CDR3 protein is CASSLYRGRSGGVPDYEQYF.

V usage is TRBV7-2 and J usage is TRBJ2-5; with no DNA, the TCRdb D assignment of TRBD1 cannot be verified. This CDR3 is built from 14 residues. CDR1 is SGHTA, CDR2 FQGNSA, per germline. The CDR3 protein is CASSSDKSQETQYF.